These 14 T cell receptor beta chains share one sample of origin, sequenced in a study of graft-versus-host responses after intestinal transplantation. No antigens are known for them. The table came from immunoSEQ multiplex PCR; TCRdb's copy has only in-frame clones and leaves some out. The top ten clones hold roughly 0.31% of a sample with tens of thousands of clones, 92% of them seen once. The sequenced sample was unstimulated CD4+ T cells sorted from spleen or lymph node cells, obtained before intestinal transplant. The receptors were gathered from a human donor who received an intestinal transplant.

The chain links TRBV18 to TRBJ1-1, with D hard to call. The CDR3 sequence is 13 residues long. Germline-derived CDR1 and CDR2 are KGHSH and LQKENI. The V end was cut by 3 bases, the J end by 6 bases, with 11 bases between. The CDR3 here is CASSPSQKAEAFF. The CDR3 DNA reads TGTGCCAGCTCACCTTCACAGAAGGCTGAAGCTTTCTTT.

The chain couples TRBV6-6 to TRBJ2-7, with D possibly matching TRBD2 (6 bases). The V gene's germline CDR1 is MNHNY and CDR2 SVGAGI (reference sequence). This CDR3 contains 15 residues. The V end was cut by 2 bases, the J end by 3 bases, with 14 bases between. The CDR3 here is CASSYGRDVFYEQYF. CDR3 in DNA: TGTGCCAGCAGTTACGGGCGGGACGTTTTCTACGAGCAGTACTTC.

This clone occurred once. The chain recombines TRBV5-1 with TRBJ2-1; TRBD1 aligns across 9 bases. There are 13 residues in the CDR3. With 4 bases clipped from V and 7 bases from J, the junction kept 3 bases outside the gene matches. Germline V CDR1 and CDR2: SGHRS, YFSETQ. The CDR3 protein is CASSQGQGNEQFF. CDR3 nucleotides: TGCGCCAGCAGCCAGGGACAGGGAAATGAGCAGTTCTTC.

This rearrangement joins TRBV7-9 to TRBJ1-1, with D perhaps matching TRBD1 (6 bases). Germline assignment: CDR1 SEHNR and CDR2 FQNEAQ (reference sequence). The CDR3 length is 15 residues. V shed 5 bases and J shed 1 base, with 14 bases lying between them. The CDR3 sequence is CASSKTGPENTEAFF. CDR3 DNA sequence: TGTGCCAGCAGCAAGACAGGACCGGAGAACACTGAAGCTTTCTTT.

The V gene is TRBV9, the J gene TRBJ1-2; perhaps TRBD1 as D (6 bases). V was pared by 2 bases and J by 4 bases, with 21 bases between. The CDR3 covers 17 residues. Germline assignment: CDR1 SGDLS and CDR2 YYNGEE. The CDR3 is CASSVTPGGGYGYGYTF. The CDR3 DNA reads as TGTGCCAGCAGCGTCACCCCTGGCGGGGGCTACGGCTATGGCTACACCTTC.

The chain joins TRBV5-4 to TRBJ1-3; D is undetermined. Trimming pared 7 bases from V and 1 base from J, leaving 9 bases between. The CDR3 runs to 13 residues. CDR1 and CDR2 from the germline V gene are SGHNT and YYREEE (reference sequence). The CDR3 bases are TGTGCCAGCGATTGGATGTCTGGAAACACCATATATTTT. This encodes CASDWMSGNTIYF.

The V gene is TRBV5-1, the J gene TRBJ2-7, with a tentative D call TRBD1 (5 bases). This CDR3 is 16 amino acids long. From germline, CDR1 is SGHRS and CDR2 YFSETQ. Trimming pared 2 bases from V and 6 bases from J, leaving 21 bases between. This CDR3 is CASSFAMAGISIEQYF. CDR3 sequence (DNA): TGCGCCAGCAGCTTCGCTATGGCAGGGATCTCCATCGAGCAGTACTTC.

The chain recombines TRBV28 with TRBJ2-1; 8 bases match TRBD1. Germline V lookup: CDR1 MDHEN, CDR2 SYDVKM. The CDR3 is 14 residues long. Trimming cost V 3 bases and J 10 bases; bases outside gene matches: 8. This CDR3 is CASSLGQVGGEQFF. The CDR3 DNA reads TGTGCCAGCAGTTTGGGACAGGTCGGAGGGGAGCAGTTCTTC.

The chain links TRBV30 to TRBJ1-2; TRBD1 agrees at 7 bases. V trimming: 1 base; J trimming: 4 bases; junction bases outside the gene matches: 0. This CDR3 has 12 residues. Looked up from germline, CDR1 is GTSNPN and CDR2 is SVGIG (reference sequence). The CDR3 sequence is CAWSGTGYGYTF. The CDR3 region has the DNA TGTGCCTGGAGTGGGACAGGCTATGGCTACACCTTC.

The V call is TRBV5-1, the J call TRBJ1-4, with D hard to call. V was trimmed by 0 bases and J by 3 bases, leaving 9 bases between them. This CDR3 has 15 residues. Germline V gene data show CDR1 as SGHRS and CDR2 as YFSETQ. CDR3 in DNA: TGCGCCAGCAGCTTGGAAGGGAGGCCTAATGAAAAACTGTTTTTT. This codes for CASSLEGRPNEKLFF.

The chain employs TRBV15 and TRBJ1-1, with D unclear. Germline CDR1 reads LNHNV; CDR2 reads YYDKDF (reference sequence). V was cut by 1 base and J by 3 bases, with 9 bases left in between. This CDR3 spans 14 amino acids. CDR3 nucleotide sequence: TGTGCCACCAGCAGAGGGAATCTGGACACTGAAGCTTTCTTT. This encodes CATSRGNLDTEAFF.

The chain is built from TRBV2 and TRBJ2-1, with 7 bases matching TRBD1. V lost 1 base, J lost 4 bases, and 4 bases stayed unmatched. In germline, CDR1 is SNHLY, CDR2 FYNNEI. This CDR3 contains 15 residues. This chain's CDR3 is CASSEGQGSYNEQFF. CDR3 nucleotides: TGTGCCAGCAGTGAAGGACAGGGATCTTACAATGAGCAGTTCTTC.

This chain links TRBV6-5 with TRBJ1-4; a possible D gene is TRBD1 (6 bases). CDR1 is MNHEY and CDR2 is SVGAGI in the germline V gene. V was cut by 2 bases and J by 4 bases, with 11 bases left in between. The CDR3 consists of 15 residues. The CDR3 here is CASSYGLQGNEKLFF. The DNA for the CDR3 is TGTGCCAGCAGTTACGGACTACAGGGTAATGAAAAACTGTTTTTT.

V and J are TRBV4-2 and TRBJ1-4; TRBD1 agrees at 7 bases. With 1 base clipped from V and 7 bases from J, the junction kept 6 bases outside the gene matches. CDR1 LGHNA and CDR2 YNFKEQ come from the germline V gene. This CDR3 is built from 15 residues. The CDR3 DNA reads TGTGCCAGCAGCCAAGTTGAGGGGGCGACTGAAAAACTGTTTTTT. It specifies CASSQVEGATEKLFF.